This TCR beta chain came from a study of a mutant IDH1 vaccine in newly diagnosed glioma. Whole-study context: Before enrollment, the patients had been treated with radiotherapy alone, temozolomide alone, or both together. Most of them had received both. Study-wide results and caveats: Top peripheral T cell clonotype shifts appeared unrelated to pseudoprogression.

The germline CDR1 and CDR2 sequences are LGHNA and YSLEER. V dropped 2 bases and J dropped 3; count of bases not matched to a gene: 6. The CDR3 covers 17 residues. The time point: week 47, end of study. Mutant IDH1 20-mer peptide, at 300 ug, made up each vaccine dose, with topical imiquimod. The table came from immunoSEQ multiplex PCR; TCRdb's copy has only in-frame clones and leaves some out. Of tens of thousands of clones listed, about 80% are singletons. On this clone: The antigen remains unidentified.

The sequenced sample was PBMCs, obtained from a glioma patient whose treatment included an IDH1 peptide vaccine. The receptor comes from a woman aged 40 to 55 with glioma. Some clones in this sample may be carry-over from other donors' samples. V usage is TRBV4-3 and J usage is TRBJ2-1; TRBD2 agrees at 11 bases. CDR3 nucleotide sequence: TGCGCCAGCAGCCAATCGATCGGACTAGCGGGCTACAATGAGCAGTTCTTC. Translated: CASSQSIGLAGYNEQFF.